This TCR beta chain was retrieved from a study of cytotoxic CD8 clonotypes in ibrutinib-treated CLL. Germline V lookup: CDR1 GTSNPN, CDR2 SVGIG (reference sequence). The CDR3 runs 13 residues. Trimming left V 0 bases short and J 8 bases short, with 11 bases between. The method was immunoSEQ multiplex PCR; TCRdb's version includes in-frame clones alone and lacks a portion of them. The sample includes about 29,000 clones, 75% to 85% of them seen just once. The receptor was derived from a human donor with chronic lymphocytic leukemia. This chain connects TRBV30 to TRBJ2-4; unclear D gene. The starting material was PBMCs, obtained after 24 months of ibrutinib treatment. In nucleotides, the CDR3 is TGTGCCTGGAGTGTCAATTCCGGCGACATTCAGTACTTC. Encoded protein: CAWSVNSGDIQYF.